This T cell receptor (beta chain) was identified in a study of beta chain features in type 1 diabetes. Study-level findings and limits: It was possible that PCR favored shorter templates, equally so in patients and controls. Type 1 diabetes patients had TCRB CDR3s that were shorter (moderately but significantly so) in all four CD4+ subsets.

This CDR3 comprises 14 residues. Germline V gene lookup returns CDR1 KGHSH and CDR2 LQKENI. Trimming removed 3 bases from V and 12 bases from J; junction bases left unmatched: 3. A remark on this clone: Its antigen is undetermined.

Every bit of the isolated RNA underwent reverse transcription, so sequencing read expressed TCRB transcripts. TCRdb's table, derived via immunoSEQ multiplex PCR, lists solely in-frame clones and lacks some. Altogether 200,000 to 250,000 clones are present, approximately 14% being singletons, with the ten largest covering 0.015% to 0.02%. Sorting of CD4+ naive, central memory, regulatory and stem cell-like memory cells was performed via CD45RO/CCR7/CD25/CD127/CD95/CD27. V and J are TRBV18 and TRBJ2-1; 15 bases match TRBD2. The TCR originated in a young man with type 1 diabetes. Source material: naive CD4+ T cells from blood. The CDR3 region is CASSPPGLAGGQFF. In DNA, the CDR3 is TGTGCCAGCTCACCGCCGGGACTAGCGGGAGGGCAGTTCTTC.